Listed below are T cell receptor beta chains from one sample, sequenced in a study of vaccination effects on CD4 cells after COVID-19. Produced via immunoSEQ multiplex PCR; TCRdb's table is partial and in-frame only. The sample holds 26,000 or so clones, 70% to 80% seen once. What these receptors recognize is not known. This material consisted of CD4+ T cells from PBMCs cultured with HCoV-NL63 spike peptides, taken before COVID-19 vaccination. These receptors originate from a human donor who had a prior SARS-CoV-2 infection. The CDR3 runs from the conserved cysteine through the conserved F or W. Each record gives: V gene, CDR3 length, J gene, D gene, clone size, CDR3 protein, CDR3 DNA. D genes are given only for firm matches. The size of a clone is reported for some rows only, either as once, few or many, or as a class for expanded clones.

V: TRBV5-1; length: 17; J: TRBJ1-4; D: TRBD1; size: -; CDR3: CASSTGQDIATNEKLFF; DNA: TGCGCCAGCAGCACCGGACAGGACATAGCAACTAATGAAAAACTGTTTTTT
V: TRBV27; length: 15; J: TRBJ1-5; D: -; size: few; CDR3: CASSPPGLGSQPQHF; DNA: TGTGCCAGCAGTCCCCCTGGACTGGGAAGTCAGCCCCAGCATTTT
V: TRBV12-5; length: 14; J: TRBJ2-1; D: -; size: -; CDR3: CASGLGGGLNEQFF; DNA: TGTGCTAGTGGTTTGGGGGGAGGCCTGAATGAGCAGTTCTTC
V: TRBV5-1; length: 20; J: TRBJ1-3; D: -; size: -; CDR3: CASSFRPRITDRREGNTIYF; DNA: TGCGCCAGCAGCTTCCGACCACGAATTACGGACCGAAGAGAGGGAAACACCATATATTTT
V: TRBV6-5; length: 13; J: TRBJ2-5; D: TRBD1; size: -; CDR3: CAGDRGGQETQYF; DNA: TGTGCCGGCGACAGGGGAGGTCAAGAGACCCAGTACTTC
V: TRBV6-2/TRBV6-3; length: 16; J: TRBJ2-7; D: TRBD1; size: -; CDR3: CASTPAPGQGAYEQYF; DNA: TGTGCCAGCACCCCGGCTCCGGGACAGGGGGCTTACGAGCAGTACTTC
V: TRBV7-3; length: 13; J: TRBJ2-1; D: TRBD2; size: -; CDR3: CASSAGGHNEQFF; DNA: TGTGCCAGCAGCGCGGGGGGCCACAATGAGCAGTTCTTC
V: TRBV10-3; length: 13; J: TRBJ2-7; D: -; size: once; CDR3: CAIRGQGSHEQYF; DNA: TGTGCCATCAGGGGCCAGGGGTCCCACGAGCAGTACTTC
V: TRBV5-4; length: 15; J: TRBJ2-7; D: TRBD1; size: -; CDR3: CASSLDQGVGNEQYF; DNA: TGTGCCAGCAGCTTGGACCAGGGGGTTGGAAACGAGCAGTACTTC
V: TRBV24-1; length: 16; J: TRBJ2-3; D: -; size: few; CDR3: CATQSLSGSSTDTQYF; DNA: TGTGCCACCCAATCCCTTAGCGGTTCTAGCACAGATACGCAGTATTTT
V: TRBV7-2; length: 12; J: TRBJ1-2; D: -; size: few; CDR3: CASSLGGYGYTF; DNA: TGTGCCAGCAGCTTAGGGGGTTATGGCTACACCTTC
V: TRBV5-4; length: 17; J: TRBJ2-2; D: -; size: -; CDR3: CASSLALREGVSGELFF; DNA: TGTGCCAGCAGCTTGGCCTTAAGGGAAGGGGTATCCGGGGAGCTGTTTTTT
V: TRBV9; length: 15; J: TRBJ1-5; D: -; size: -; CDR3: CASSRDDRSHQPQHF; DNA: TGTGCCAGCAGCCGGGACGACCGGTCCCATCAGCCCCAGCATTTT
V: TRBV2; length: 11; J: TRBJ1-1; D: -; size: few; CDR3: CASSADAKAFF; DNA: TGTGCCAGCAGTGCGGACGCCAAAGCTTTCTTT
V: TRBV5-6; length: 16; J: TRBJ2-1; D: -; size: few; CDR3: CASSILGVVGMNEQFF; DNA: TGTGCCAGCAGCATACTCGGGGTCGTCGGCATGAATGAGCAGTTCTTC
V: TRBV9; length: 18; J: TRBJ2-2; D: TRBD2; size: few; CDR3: CASSVGASGVLKAGELFF; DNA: TGTGCCAGCAGCGTAGGGGCTAGCGGGGTACTTAAGGCCGGGGAGCTGTTTTTT
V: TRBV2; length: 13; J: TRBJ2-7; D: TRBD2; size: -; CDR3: CASRRLAGAEQYF; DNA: TGTGCCAGCAGAAGGCTAGCGGGAGCCGAGCAGTACTTC
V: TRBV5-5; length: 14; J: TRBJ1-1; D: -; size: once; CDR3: CASSRSGDGTEAFF; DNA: TGTGCCAGCAGCCGGAGTGGAGACGGCACTGAAGCTTTCTTT
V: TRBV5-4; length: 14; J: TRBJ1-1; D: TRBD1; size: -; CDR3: CASSLAGQKTEAFF; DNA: TGTGCCAGCAGCTTGGCGGGACAGAAGACTGAAGCTTTCTTT
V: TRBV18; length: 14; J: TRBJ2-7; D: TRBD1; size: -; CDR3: CASSTGTGVYEQYF; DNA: TGTGCCAGCTCAACCGGGACAGGCGTCTACGAGCAGTACTTC
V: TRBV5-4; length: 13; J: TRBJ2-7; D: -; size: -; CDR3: CASSSGGPAEQYF; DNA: TGTGCCAGCAGCTCCGGGGGTCCGGCGGAGCAGTACTTC
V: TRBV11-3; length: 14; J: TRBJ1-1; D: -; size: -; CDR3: CASSSREMNTEAFF; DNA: TGTGCCAGCAGTTCGAGGGAAATGAACACTGAAGCTTTCTTT
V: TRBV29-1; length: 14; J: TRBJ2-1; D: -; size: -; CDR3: CSVLSASSYNEQFF; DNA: TGCAGCGTCCTGAGCGCGAGCTCCTACAATGAGCAGTTCTTC